This T cell receptor (beta chain) was obtained from a study of T cells in Graves' hyperthyroidism and ophthalmopathy. Study overall: The blood sample was taken at first diagnosis, before treatment began.

Study findings and constraints: Blood also contained most expanded thyroid clonotypes above 0.001.

Authors of the study amplified TCR beta CDR3 regions from RNA transcripts. The HTBI primer set was used in a first-round RT-PCR of the TCR CDR3. TCRdb re-called the multiplex PCR reads with MiXCR, one entry per CDR3 protein. The sample contains 300,000 to 400,000 distinct CDR3 sequences, around a sixth of which appear only once. The study defined stable Graves' hyperthyroidism as no ophthalmopathy progression within 18 months. Hyperthyroidism was newly diagnosed in patients aged 18 to 65 (duration under 2 months). This clonotype was seen repeatedly, ten times or more. Antigen unknown. Looked up from germline, CDR1 is SGHAT and CDR2 is FQNNGV. CDR3 length equals 14 residues. Trimming took off 1 base at V and 6 bases at J, with 13 bases between the two ends.

Sequencing was performed on blood. The chain couples TRBV11-2 to TRBJ2-7; D may be TRBD1 (6 bases). This TCR was recovered from a woman in her 50s with Graves' hyperthyroidism. This chain's CDR3 is CASSLVGGKVEQYF. CDR3 sequence (DNA): TGTGCCAGCAGCTTAGTTGGGGGCAAGGTCGAGCAGTACTTC.